This is a list of T cell receptor beta chains from one sample in a study of glioma-infiltrating T cells. TCRdb recomputed calls from the multiplex PCR reads with MiXCR, one row per CDR3 protein. Of a few hundred thousand distinct CDR3 sequences in the sample, less than 50% were seen once. The specimen was glioma tissue, nonneoplastic brain tissue, or PBMCs (not recorded which). The receptor set was obtained from a human donor with low-grade glioma or glioblastoma, undergoing nonglioma brain surgery, or in good health (not recorded which). CDR3s include the opening cysteine and the closing phenylalanine or tryptophan. D genes are given only for firm matches. Clone sizes are given selectively: once, few, many, or a class where the clone is expanded.

V gene: TRBV20-1; D gene: TRBD2; clone size: -; CDR3 protein: CSGGTSETHEQYF
V gene: TRBV27; D gene: TRBD1; clone size: many; CDR3 protein: CASSRDRVGTGELFF
V gene: TRBV19; D gene: -; clone size: few; CDR3 protein: CASTIRAGSYNEQFF
V gene: TRBV2; D gene: -; clone size: -; CDR3 protein: CASSGGTYGYTF
V gene: TRBV6-6; D gene: -; clone size: many; CDR3 protein: CASSYGHTQYF
V gene: TRBV10-3; D gene: -; clone size: few; CDR3 protein: CAISEPTGGREQYF
V gene: TRBV6-2/TRBV6-3; D gene: -; clone size: few; CDR3 protein: CASRHPGHFYNEQSF
V gene: TRBV6-1; D gene: -; clone size: many; CDR3 protein: CASKGTLSSYNEQFF
V gene: TRBV7-2; D gene: -; clone size: many; CDR3 protein: CASSLNAGSTQYF
V gene: TRBV24-1; D gene: -; clone size: -; CDR3 protein: CATSDSRSNQPQHF
V gene: TRBV7-2; D gene: -; clone size: -; CDR3 protein: CASSLAVESGLNRGYTF
V gene: TRBV4-1; D gene: -; clone size: -; CDR3 protein: CASSQGDWPQHF
V gene: TRBV27; D gene: -; clone size: -; CDR3 protein: CASTDAGKNDQFF
V gene: TRBV28; D gene: TRBD1; clone size: many; CDR3 protein: CASSRDRNYGYTF
V gene: TRBV15; D gene: -; clone size: many; CDR3 protein: CATSRDLLGGYGYTF
V gene: TRBV4-1; D gene: -; clone size: few; CDR3 protein: CASSQASSPGLYEQYF
V gene: TRBV28; D gene: -; clone size: -; CDR3 protein: CASSPRNKNNEQFF
V gene: TRBV27; D gene: -; clone size: once; CDR3 protein: CASSPPYGTHAEAFF
V gene: TRBV20-1; D gene: -; clone size: few; CDR3 protein: CSARAPGGSNYGYTF
V gene: TRBV4-3; D gene: TRBD2; clone size: -; CDR3 protein: CASSQDLAGGPYNEQFF
V gene: TRBV27; D gene: -; clone size: many; CDR3 protein: CASSLVGFSNTGELFF
V gene: TRBV3-1; D gene: -; clone size: -; CDR3 protein: CASSIRDLNTEAFF
V gene: TRBV5-1; D gene: -; clone size: few; CDR3 protein: CASSGRVANEQFF
V gene: TRBV20-1; D gene: -; clone size: many; CDR3 protein: CSASAGENSPLHF
V gene: TRBV4-3; D gene: -; clone size: -; CDR3 protein: CVSSQEDSGTDQETQYF
V gene: TRBV27; D gene: -; clone size: few; CDR3 protein: CASSLLRGGTEAFF
V gene: TRBV12-3/TRBV12-4; D gene: -; clone size: -; CDR3 protein: CASSHQERRQFF
V gene: TRBV7-2; D gene: TRBD2; clone size: -; CDR3 protein: CDSSLQGLAERYNEQFF
V gene: TRBV5-5; D gene: -; clone size: -; CDR3 protein: CVSSVEGVMNTEAFF
V gene: TRBV6-6; D gene: -; clone size: many; CDR3 protein: CASSYSTGNTGELFF
V gene: TRBV28; D gene: -; clone size: many; CDR3 protein: CASSLKGSYGYTF
V gene: TRBV27; D gene: TRBD2; clone size: many; CDR3 protein: CASRPHTSGSSYNEQFF
V gene: TRBV27; D gene: -; clone size: -; CDR3 protein: CASNKLGGSNEQYF
V gene: TRBV7-9; D gene: TRBD2; clone size: once; CDR3 protein: CASSFATSGKYNEQFF
V gene: TRBV6-1; D gene: TRBD1; clone size: many; CDR3 protein: CASSYGTALYNEQFF
V gene: TRBV12-3/TRBV12-4; D gene: -; clone size: few; CDR3 protein: CASSDLTDTQYF
V gene: TRBV6-1; D gene: TRBD2; clone size: -; CDR3 protein: CASSSFGRESNEQFF
V gene: TRBV4-3; D gene: -; clone size: -; CDR3 protein: CASSQDAKDRGATSGIQETKYF
V gene: TRBV12-3/TRBV12-4; D gene: -; clone size: -; CDR3 protein: CASSTTACEQYF
V gene: TRBV24-1; D gene: -; clone size: -; CDR3 protein: CAASGWNEQFF
V gene: TRBV27; D gene: TRBD1; clone size: -; CDR3 protein: CASSPRTGENTEAFF
V gene: TRBV27; D gene: -; clone size: -; CDR3 protein: CASSEGTNSYNEQFF
V gene: TRBV13; D gene: TRBD1; clone size: -; CDR3 protein: CASSPGQGGSGYTF
V gene: TRBV20-1; D gene: TRBD1; clone size: many; CDR3 protein: CSAPDRINQPQHF
V gene: TRBV7-9; D gene: TRBD1; clone size: -; CDR3 protein: CASSWSGTANTGELFF
V gene: TRBV20-1; D gene: TRBD2; clone size: few; CDR3 protein: CSARAPPSWTSGRASRETQYF
V gene: TRBV11-2; D gene: -; clone size: -; CDR3 protein: CASSLRGSPDSPLHF
V gene: TRBV24-1; D gene: TRBD1; clone size: -; CDR3 protein: CATSDPGQGQEQYF
V gene: TRBV7-2; D gene: TRBD2; clone size: many; CDR3 protein: CASSFGGREDEQFF
V gene: TRBV28; D gene: -; clone size: -; CDR3 protein: CASSWVPSSYNEQFF
V gene: TRBV7-9; D gene: -; clone size: -; CDR3 protein: CASSPTTSAAEDFF
V gene: TRBV7-2; D gene: -; clone size: -; CDR3 protein: CASSRNSPLHF
V gene: TRBV20-1; D gene: TRBD1; clone size: many; CDR3 protein: CSASVDRLRWTYGYTF
V gene: TRBV7-8; D gene: -; clone size: few; CDR3 protein: CASSLVSTEYGYTF
V gene: TRBV20-1; D gene: TRBD1; clone size: -; CDR3 protein: CSADRGGTEALF